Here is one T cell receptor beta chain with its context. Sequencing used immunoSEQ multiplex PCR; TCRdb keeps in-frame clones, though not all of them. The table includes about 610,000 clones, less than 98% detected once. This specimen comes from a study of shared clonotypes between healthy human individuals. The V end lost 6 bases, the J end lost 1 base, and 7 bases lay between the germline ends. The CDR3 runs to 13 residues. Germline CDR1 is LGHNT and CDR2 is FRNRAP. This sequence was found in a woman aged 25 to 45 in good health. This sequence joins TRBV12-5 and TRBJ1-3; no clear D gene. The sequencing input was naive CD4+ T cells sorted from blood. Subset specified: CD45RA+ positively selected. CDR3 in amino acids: CASGVSSGNTIYF. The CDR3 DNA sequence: TGTGCTAGTGGGGTCAGTTCTGGAAACACCATATATTTT.